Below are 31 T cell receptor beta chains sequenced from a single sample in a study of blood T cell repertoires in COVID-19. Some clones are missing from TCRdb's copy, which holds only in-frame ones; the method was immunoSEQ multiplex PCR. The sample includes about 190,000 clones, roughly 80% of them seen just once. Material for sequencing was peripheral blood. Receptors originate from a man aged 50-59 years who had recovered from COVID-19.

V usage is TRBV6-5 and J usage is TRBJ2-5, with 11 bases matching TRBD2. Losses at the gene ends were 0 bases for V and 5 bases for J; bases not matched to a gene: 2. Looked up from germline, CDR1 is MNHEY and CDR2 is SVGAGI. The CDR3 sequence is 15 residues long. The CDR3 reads CASSYSLAGVETQYF. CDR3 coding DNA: TGTGCCAGCAGTTACTCACTAGCGGGAGTGGAGACCCAGTACTTC.

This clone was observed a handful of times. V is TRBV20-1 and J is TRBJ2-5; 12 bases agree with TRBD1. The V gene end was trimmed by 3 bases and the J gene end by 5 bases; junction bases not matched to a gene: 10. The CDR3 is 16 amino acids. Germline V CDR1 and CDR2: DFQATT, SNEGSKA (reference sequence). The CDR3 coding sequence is TGCAGTGCTAGTGCCCCGGGACAGGGGGCTTGGGAGACCCAGTACTTC. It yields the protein CSASAPGQGAWETQYF.

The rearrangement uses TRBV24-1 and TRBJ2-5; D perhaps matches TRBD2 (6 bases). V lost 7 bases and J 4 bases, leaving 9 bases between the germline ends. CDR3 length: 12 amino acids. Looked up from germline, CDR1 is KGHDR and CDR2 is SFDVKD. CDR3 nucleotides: TGTGCCACCAGGGGGGAGGCAGAGACCCAGTACTTC. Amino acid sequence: CATRGEAETQYF.

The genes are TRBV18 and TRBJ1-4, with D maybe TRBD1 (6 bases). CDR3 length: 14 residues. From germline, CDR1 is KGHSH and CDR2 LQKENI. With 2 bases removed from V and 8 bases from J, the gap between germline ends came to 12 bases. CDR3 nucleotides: TGTGCCAGCTCACCAGGGCAGGGGCACGAAAAACTGTTTTTT. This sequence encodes CASSPGQGHEKLFF.

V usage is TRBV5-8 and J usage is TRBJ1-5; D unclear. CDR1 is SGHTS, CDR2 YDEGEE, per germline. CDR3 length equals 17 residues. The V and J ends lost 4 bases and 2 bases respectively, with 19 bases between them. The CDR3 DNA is TGTGCCAGCAGCCCCTGGGCTGCTTCAACGGGCAATCAGCCCCAGCATTTT. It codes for CASSPWAASTGNQPQHF.

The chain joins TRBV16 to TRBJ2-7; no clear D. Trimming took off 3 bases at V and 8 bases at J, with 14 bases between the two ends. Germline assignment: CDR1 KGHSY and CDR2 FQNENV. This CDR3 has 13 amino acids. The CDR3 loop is CASSHRTMLKQYF. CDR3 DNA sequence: TGTGCCAGCAGCCACCGAACAATGTTAAAGCAGTACTTC.

The CDR3 loop reads CASSFGVAEQFF. In nucleotides, the CDR3 is TGTGCCAGCAGCTTTGGTGTTGCGGAGCAGTTCTTC. This chain joins TRBV7-8 and TRBJ2-1; D unclear. The CDR3 sequence is 12 residues long. The germline V gene has CDR1 SGHVS and CDR2 FQNEAQ. V was shortened by 3 bases and J by 10 bases, with 10 bases between the two germline ends.

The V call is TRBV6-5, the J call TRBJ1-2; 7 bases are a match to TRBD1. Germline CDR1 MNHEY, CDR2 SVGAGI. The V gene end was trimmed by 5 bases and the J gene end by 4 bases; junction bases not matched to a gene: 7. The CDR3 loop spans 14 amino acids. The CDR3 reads CASSPLDRAYGYTF. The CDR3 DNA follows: TGTGCCAGCAGTCCTTTAGACAGGGCCTATGGCTACACCTTC.

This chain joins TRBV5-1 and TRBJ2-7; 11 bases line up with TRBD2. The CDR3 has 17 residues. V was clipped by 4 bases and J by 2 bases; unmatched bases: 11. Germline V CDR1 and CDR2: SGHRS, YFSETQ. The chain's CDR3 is CASSLTGGLAATYEQYF. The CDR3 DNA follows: TGCGCCAGCAGCCTCACGGGGGGACTAGCGGCCACCTACGAGCAGTACTTC. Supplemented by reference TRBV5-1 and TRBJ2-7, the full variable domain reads KAGVTQTPRYLIKTRGQQVTLSCSPISGHRSVSWYQQTPGQGLQFLFEYFSETQRNKGNFPGRFSGRQFSNSRSEMNVSTLELGDSALYLCASSLTGGLAATYEQYFGPGTRLTVT.

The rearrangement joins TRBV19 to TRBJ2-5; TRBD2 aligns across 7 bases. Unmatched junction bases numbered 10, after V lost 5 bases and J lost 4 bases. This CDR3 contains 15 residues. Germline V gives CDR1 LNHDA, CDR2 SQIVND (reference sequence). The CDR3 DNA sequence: TGTGCCAGTAGTCACCCGGGACTACCTCGAGAGACCCAGTACTTC. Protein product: CASSHPGLPRETQYF.

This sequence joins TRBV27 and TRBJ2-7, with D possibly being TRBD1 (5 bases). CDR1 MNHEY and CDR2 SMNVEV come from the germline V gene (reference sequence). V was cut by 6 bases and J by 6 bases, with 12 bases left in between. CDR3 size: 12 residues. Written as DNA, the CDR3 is TGTGCCAGCAGAAAAACAGGATCCGAGCAGTACTTC. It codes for CASRKTGSEQYF.

CDR3 protein: CASSHSSGYTF. The CDR3 coding sequence is TGTGCCAGCAGCCATTCTTCCGGCTACACCTTC. V usage is TRBV3-1 (or the pseudogene TRBV3-2) and J usage is TRBJ1-2; no clear D gene. The CDR3 contains 11 residues. The germline V and J ends were trimmed by 3 bases and 8 bases, with 7 bases remaining between them. Germline V gene data show CDR1 as LGHDT and CDR2 as YNNKEL (reference sequence).

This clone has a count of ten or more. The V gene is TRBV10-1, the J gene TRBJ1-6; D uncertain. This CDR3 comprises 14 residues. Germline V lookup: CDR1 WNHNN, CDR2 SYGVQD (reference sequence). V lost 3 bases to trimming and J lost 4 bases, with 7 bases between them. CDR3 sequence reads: CASSDREYNSPLHF. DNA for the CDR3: TGCGCCAGCAGTGATCGAGAATATAATTCACCCCTCCACTTT.

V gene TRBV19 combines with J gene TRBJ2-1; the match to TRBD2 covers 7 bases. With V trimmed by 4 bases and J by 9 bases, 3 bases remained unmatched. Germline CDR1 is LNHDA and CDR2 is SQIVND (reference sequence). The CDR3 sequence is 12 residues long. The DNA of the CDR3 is TGTGCCAGTAGTAGGGGACTACCTGAGCAGTTCTTC. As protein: CASSRGLPEQFF.

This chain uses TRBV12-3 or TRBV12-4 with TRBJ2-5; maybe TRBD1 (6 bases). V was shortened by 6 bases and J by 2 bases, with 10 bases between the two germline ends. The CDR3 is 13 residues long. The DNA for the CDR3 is TGTGCCAGCAGGTGGACAGTTCAAGAGACCCAGTACTTC. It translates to CASRWTVQETQYF.

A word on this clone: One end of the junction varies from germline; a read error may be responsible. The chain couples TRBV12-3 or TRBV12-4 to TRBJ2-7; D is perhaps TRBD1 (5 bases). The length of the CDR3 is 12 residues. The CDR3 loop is CASSLSERQKDF. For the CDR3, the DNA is TGTGCCAGCAGTTTGTCCGAGAGACAGAAGGATTTC.

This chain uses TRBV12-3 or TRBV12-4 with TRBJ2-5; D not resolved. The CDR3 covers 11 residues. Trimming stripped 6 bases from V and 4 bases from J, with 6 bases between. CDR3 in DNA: TGTGCCAGCAGACAAAGAGAGACCCAGTACTTC. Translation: CASRQRETQYF.

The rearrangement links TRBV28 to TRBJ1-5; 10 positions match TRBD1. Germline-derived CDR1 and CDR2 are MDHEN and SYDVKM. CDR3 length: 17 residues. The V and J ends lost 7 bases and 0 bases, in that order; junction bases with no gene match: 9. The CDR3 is CASISADRGGSNQPQHF. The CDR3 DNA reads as TGTGCCAGCATTTCGGCGGACAGGGGGGGTAGCAATCAGCCCCAGCATTTT.

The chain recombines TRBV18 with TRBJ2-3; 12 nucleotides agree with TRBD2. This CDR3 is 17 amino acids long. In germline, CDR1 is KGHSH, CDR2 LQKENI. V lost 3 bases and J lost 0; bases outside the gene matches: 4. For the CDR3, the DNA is TGTGCCAGCTCACCGCGGACTAGCGGGGCTAGCACAGATACGCAGTATTTT. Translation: CASSPRTSGASTDTQYF.

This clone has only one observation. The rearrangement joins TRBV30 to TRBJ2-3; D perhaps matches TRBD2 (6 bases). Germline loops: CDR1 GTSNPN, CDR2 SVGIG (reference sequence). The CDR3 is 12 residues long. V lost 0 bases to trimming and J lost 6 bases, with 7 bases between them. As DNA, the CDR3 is TGTGCCTGGAGTGTACGGGAGGATACGCAGTATTTT. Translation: CAWSVREDTQYF.

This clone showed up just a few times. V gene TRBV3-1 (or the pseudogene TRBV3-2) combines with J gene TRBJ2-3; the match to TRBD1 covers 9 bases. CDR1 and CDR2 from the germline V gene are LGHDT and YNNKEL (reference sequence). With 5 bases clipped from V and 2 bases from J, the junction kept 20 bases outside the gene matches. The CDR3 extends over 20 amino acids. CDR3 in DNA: TGTGCCAGCAGCTTCCGGTCTCACAGGGGGCTTTTGCAAAACACAGATACGCAGTATTTT. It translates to CASSFRSHRGLLQNTDTQYF.

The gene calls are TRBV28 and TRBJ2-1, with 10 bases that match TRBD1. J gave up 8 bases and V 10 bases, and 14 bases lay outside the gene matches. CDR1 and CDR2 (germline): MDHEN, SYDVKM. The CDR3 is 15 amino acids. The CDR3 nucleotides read TGTGCCATCGAACCCTCCGGGACAGGGGTTTATGAGCAGTTCTTC. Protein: CAIEPSGTGVYEQFF.

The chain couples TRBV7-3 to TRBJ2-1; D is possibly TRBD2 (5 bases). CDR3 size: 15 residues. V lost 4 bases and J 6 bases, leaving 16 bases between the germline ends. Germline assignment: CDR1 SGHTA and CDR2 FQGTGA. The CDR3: CASSSRYGISNEQFF. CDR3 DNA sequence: TGTGCCAGCAGCTCCCGGTACGGGATTAGCAATGAGCAGTTCTTC.

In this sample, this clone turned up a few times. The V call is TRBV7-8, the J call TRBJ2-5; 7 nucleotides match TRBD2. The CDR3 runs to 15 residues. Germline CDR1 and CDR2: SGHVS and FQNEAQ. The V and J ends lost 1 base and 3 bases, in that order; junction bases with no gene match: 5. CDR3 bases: TGTGCCAGCAGCTTAGGGGGAGGGTGGGAAGAGACCCAGTACTTC. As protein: CASSLGGGWEETQYF.

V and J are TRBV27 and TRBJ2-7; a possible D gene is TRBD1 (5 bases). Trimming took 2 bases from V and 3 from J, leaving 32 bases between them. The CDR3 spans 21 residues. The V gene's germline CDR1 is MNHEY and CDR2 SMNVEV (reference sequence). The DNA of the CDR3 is TGTGCCAGCAGTTTACGGGCGGCCCAGTTGGGCAGGGCGAAAGAACGCTACGAGCAGTACTTC. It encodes CASSLRAAQLGRAKERYEQYF.

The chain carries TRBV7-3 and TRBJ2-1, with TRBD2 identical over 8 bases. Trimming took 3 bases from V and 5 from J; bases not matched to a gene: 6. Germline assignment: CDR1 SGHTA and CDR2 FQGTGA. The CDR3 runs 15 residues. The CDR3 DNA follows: TGTGCCAGCAGCTTCGGCGGGAGGTCGAACAATGAGCAGTTCTTC. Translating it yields CASSFGGRSNNEQFF.

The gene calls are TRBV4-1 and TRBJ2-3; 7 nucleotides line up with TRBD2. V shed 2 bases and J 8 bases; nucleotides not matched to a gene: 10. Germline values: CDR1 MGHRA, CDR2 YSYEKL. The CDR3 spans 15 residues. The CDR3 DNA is TGCGCCAGCAGCCAACATGCTACTAGCGCGGTTACGCAGTATTTT. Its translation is CASSQHATSAVTQYF.

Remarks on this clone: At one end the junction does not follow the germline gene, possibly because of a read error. The CDR3 DNA reads TGTGCCAGCAGCTTAGGAGGTTTCGTATCGGGACATCCGATCTTC. Protein product: CASSLGGFVSGHPIF. The J gene is TRBJ2-7, the V gene TRBV7-2; possibly TRBD1 for D (6 bases). The CDR3 spans 15 residues. CDR1 and CDR2 from the germline V gene are SGHTA and FQGNSA.

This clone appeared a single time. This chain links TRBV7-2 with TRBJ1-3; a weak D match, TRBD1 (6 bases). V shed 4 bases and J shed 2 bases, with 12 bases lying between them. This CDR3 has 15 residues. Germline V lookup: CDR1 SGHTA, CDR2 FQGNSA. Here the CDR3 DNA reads TGTGCCAGCAGCTCGGACAGCCGAACTGGAAACACCATATATTTT. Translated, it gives CASSSDSRTGNTIYF.

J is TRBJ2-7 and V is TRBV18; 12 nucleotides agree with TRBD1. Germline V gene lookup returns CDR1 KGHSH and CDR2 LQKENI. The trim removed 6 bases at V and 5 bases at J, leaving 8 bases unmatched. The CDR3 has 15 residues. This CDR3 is CASSRRGTGGNEQYF. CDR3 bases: TGTGCCAGCTCGCGAAGAGGGACAGGGGGCAACGAGCAGTACTTC.

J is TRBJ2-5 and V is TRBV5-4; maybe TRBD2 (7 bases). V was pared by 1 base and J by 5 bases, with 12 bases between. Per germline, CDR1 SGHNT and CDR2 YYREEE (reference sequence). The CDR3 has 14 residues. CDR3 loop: CASSLRGARETQYF. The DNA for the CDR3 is TGTGCCAGCAGCTTGCGGGGGGCCCGGGAGACCCAGTACTTC.